These T cell receptor beta chains were read from a single sample in a study of T cell changes during pregnancy in multiple sclerosis. The table came from immunoSEQ multiplex PCR; TCRdb's copy has only in-frame clones and leaves some out. This sample yields around 80,000 clones, of which around 94% are seen a single time; about 1% belongs to the top ten. The specimen was peripheral blood, collected in the second trimester of pregnancy. The origin of the receptors is a female donor in good health, enrolled as a control in a pregnancy study. Both conserved end residues are part of each CDR3. The D gene is left open where the match is weak.

d_call cdr3_length j_call v_call cdr3_aa
- 13 TRBJ1-4 TRBV28 CASSFWGDEKLFF
TRBD2 19 TRBJ2-2 TRBV7-8 CASSFGLAGGPGDTGELFF
- 15 TRBJ1-4 TRBV30 CAWSVQEAPAEKLFF
- 16 TRBJ2-1 TRBV4-2 CASSQETPAAYNEQFF
TRBD2 16 TRBJ2-1 TRBV5-1 CASSLRTSGIYNEQFF
- 16 TRBJ2-4 TRBV9 CASSVRGGAGGNIQYF
TRBD2 16 TRBJ2-5 TRBV27 CASSLSGSSGKETQYF
- 14 TRBJ2-5 TRBV2 CASSSHGPQETQYF
TRBD2 18 TRBJ2-2 TRBV5-1 CASSLPSTGGMNTGELFF
- 16 TRBJ1-4 TRBV7-8 CASSSRRLSTNEKLFF
- 15 TRBJ1-4 TRBV27 CASSRLWPTNEKLFF
TRBD1 14 TRBJ1-1 TRBV9 CASSVSGQGTEAFF
- 15 TRBJ2-7 TRBV25-1 CASSGNQGNPYEQYF